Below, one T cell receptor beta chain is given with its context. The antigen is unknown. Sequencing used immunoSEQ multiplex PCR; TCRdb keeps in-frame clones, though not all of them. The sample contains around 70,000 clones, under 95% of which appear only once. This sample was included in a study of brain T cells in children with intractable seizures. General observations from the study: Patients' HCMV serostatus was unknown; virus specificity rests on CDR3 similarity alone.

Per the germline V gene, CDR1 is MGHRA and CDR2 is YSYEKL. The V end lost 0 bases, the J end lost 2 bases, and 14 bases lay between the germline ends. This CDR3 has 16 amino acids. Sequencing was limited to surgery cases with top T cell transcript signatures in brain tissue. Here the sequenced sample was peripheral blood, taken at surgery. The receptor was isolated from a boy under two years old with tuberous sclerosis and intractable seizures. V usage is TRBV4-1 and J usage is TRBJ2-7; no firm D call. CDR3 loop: CASSQEWRTKAYEQYF. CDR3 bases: TGCGCCAGCAGCCAAGAATGGCGGACCAAAGCCTACGAGCAGTACTTC.